A single count supports the clone carrying this TCR beta chain. Its specificity is unknown. The protocol was immunoSEQ multiplex PCR, while the TCRdb copy is restricted to in-frame clones and leaves out a portion. The sample has about 110,000 clones, nearly 90% seen once. V was pared by 3 bases and J by 0 bases, with 10 bases between. CDR3 length: 15 residues. CDR1 and CDR2 (germline): KGHSH, LQKENI. This sample stems from a study of T cell responses to AZD1222 COVID-19 vaccine. Notes on the study in general: Nearly half of spike-specific TCRs reportedly target variant regions that are unmutated in the B.1.351 and B.1.1.7 variants. Spike-wide vaccine-associated CD4 TCRs dominated at 160-218 and 743-854. Donors were largely white British and mainly female; clonal diversity was possibly underestimated.

The chain links TRBV18 to TRBJ2-3; D remains ambiguous. The origin of this receptor is an adult who received the AZD1222 COVID-19 vaccine. Material: peripheral blood, obtained 28 days after the second AZD1222 dose. CDR3 bases: TGTGCCAGCTCACCGCCGGGTACCAGCACAGATACGCAGTATTTT. Its translation: CASSPPGTSTDTQYF.